This T cell receptor beta chain was documented in a study of cytomegalovirus exposure and HLA in healthy donors. This clone was recorded only once. Its matching antigen is unknown. Germline CDR1 reads SGHNT; CDR2 reads YYREEE (reference sequence). V was clipped by 3 bases and J by 2 bases; unmatched bases: 8. The CDR3 runs 15 residues. General study results and limits: Cytomegalovirus-associated TCR beta chains were listed, numbering 150 to 200. Among the CMV-associated chains, a few were confirmed in vitro as specific for CMV antigens. Cytomegalovirus status was reportedly diagnosed by the classifier with high specificity and sensitivity.

The data were produced by immunoSEQ multiplex PCR, yet TCRdb's version contains in-frame clones alone and is incomplete. There are over 150,000 clones in the sample; roughly 90% occur only once, and under 7% lies in the top ten. This clonotype was obtained from a woman in her 30s in good health and CMV-seronegative. The chain carries TRBV5-4 and TRBJ2-7, with TRBD1 identical over 7 bases. Sequencing used PBMCs. The CDR3 region is CASSWETGNTYEQYF. Written as DNA, the CDR3 is TGTGCCAGCAGCTGGGAGACAGGGAATACCTACGAGCAGTACTTC. The variable domain in full, with the rest retrieved from reference TRBV5-4 and TRBJ2-7, is ETGVTQSPTHLIKTRGQQVTLRCSSQSGHNTVSWYQQALGQGPQFIFQYYREEENGRGNFPPRFSGLQFPNYSSELNVNALELDDSALYLCASSWETGNTYEQYFGPGTRLTVT.